These T cell receptor beta chains were read from a single sample in a study of OX40 agonist ivuxolimab in advanced cancers. Generated by immunoSEQ multiplex PCR, the TCRdb table keeps only in-frame clones and is missing some. The profile covers 2,000 to 2,500 clones, with roughly 83% appearing a single time and 15% to 20% taken by the ten largest. Sequencing used CD4+ or CD8+ T cells sorted from blood, obtained in a trial of the OX40 agonist ivuxolimab. These receptors were taken from an adult with an advanced solid tumor such as melanoma, head and neck, liver or kidney cancer. The CDR3 runs from the conserved cysteine through the conserved F or W. The D gene is left open where the match is weak. Expanded clones are given a class, and other clones once, few, many or no size at all.

J: TRBJ1-2
size: NA
V: TRBV2
D: NA
CDR3: CASMAVYGYTF

J: TRBJ2-6
size: NA
V: TRBV4-1
D: NA
CDR3: CASSQDGGANVLTF

J: TRBJ1-1
size: NA
V: TRBV5-1
D: NA
CDR3: CASSSQTGSEAFF

J: TRBJ1-1
size: few
V: TRBV7-9
D: NA
CDR3: CASSPDGVNTEAFF

J: TRBJ1-1
size: NA
V: TRBV5-4
D: TRBD1
CDR3: CASTNRGRAEAFF

J: TRBJ2-7
size: NA
V: TRBV4-1
D: NA
CDR3: CASSQVRLTYYYEQYF

J: TRBJ2-1
size: NA
V: TRBV18
D: TRBD1
CDR3: CASSQYRGSYNEQFF

J: TRBJ2-3
size: NA
V: TRBV19
D: TRBD1
CDR3: CASSGLLGTVSTDTQYF

J: TRBJ2-3
size: once
V: TRBV13
D: NA
CDR3: CASSPTRQSQEYF

J: TRBJ2-3
size: NA
V: TRBV10-1
D: NA
CDR3: CASSEGGSSTDTQYF

J: TRBJ2-7
size: few
V: TRBV5-1
D: NA
CDR3: CASSLGPRDDEQYF

J: TRBJ1-1
size: NA
V: TRBV2
D: TRBD1
CDR3: CASSETGGDTEAFF